This T cell receptor (beta chain) was profiled in a study of cytomegalovirus exposure and HLA in healthy donors. With 60 Vbeta and 13 Jbeta primers, the PCR was carried out. Only in-frame clones appear in the TCRdb table, and some are missing; sequencing was by immunoSEQ multiplex PCR. Here the sample spans 35,000 to 45,000 clones, roughly three quarters being singletons. The CDR3 totals 17 residues. V was trimmed by 2 bases and J by 0 bases, leaving 16 bases between them. CDR1 SNHLY and CDR2 FYNNEI come from the germline V gene. The sequence was obtained from a man aged 30-40 years in good health and CMV-seronegative. Specimen: PBMCs. This chain connects TRBV2 to TRBJ1-1; no firm D call. In DNA, the CDR3 is TGTGCCAGCAGTGAACGATGGCAGACATTTATGAACACTGAAGCTTTCTTT. It is translated as CASSERWQTFMNTEAFF.